This is a list of T cell receptor beta chains from one sample in a study of graft-versus-host responses after intestinal transplantation. This table comes from immunoSEQ multiplex PCR, and its TCRdb copy is limited to in-frame clones, with some not included. The sample holds 11,000 to 15,000 clones, over 85% seen once. Sample: PBMCs, taken 9 days after transplant. Receptors were obtained from a human patient who received an intestinal transplant, so some T cells may come from the graft donor. The conserved cysteine and the conserved F or W are not part of the CDR3 here.

J gene: TRBJ2-1
V gene: TRBV5-1
CDR3 protein: ASSSGLAGVNEQF

J gene: TRBJ1-4
V gene: TRBV9
CDR3 protein: ASSGTGGNEKLF

J gene: TRBJ2-3
V gene: TRBV7-9
CDR3 protein: ASSLPGTSGMPDTQY

J gene: TRBJ2-1
V gene: TRBV19
CDR3 protein: ASSMLTLAESYNEQF

J gene: TRBJ2-1
V gene: TRBV10-2
CDR3 protein: ASSELKLGGSSYNEQF

J gene: TRBJ2-7
V gene: TRBV7-6
CDR3 protein: ASSLGTAISYEQY

J gene: TRBJ2-1
V gene: TRBV5-1
CDR3 protein: ASGSRSYNEQF

J gene: TRBJ2-3
V gene: TRBV19
CDR3 protein: ATRTPGTGGWLSTDTQY

J gene: TRBJ1-5
V gene: TRBV6-5
CDR3 protein: ASSVLGTTNQPQH

J gene: TRBJ2-7
V gene: TRBV7-9
CDR3 protein: ASSLATWGSYEQY

J gene: TRBJ1-5
V gene: TRBV30
CDR3 protein: ASGTDSNQPQH

J gene: TRBJ2-2
V gene: TRBV27
CDR3 protein: ASTWTANTGELF

J gene: TRBJ1-3
V gene: TRBV6-5
CDR3 protein: ASRRRFGADTIY

J gene: TRBJ2-7
V gene: TRBV2
CDR3 protein: ASTPLGGYSYEQY

J gene: TRBJ2-6
V gene: TRBV10-3
CDR3 protein: AISQGAPGANVLT

J gene: TRBJ2-7
V gene: TRBV5-4
CDR3 protein: ASSLGDGSWYEQY

J gene: TRBJ1-1
V gene: TRBV7-6
CDR3 protein: ASSLETGDTEAF

J gene: TRBJ2-1
V gene: TRBV19
CDR3 protein: ASSMGGLSSYNEQF

J gene: TRBJ2-7
V gene: TRBV4-1
CDR3 protein: ASSHKIESGRFSYEQY

J gene: TRBJ1-2
V gene: TRBV7-2
CDR3 protein: ASRSGTGTKGYT

J gene: TRBJ2-1
V gene: TRBV7-9
CDR3 protein: ASSLAMRVDEQF

J gene: TRBJ2-5
V gene: TRBV7-9
CDR3 protein: ASSRGTARGQGEETQY

J gene: TRBJ1-4
V gene: TRBV7-9
CDR3 protein: ASSPSSTTNEKLF

J gene: TRBJ1-4
V gene: TRBV7-6
CDR3 protein: ASSPFGGDNEKLF

J gene: TRBJ2-7
V gene: TRBV7-9
CDR3 protein: ASSLNSGYEQY

J gene: TRBJ1-1
V gene: TRBV7-9
CDR3 protein: ASIGRNGDTEAF

J gene: TRBJ2-3
V gene: TRBV13
CDR3 protein: ASSSGLAGDTQY

J gene: TRBJ2-2
V gene: TRBV29-1
CDR3 protein: SVEDREAGELF

J gene: TRBJ2-3
V gene: TRBV7-7
CDR3 protein: ASSLHLLTSGDTDTQY

J gene: TRBJ2-7
V gene: TRBV6-1
CDR3 protein: ASSPGSAYEQY

J gene: TRBJ1-5
V gene: TRBV27
CDR3 protein: ASSLLGQGSNQPQH

J gene: TRBJ2-1
V gene: TRBV5-6
CDR3 protein: ASSFGTSGYNEQF

J gene: TRBJ2-3
V gene: TRBV19
CDR3 protein: ASSTARSTDTQY

J gene: TRBJ1-1
V gene: TRBV5-1
CDR3 protein: ASSLGQGVGDTEAF

J gene: TRBJ2-1
V gene: TRBV28
CDR3 protein: ASSLTSYNEQF

J gene: TRBJ2-2
V gene: TRBV7-6
CDR3 protein: ASSSNTGELF

J gene: TRBJ1-5
V gene: TRBV5-5
CDR3 protein: ASGQDSNQPQH

J gene: TRBJ1-5
V gene: TRBV2
CDR3 protein: ASKNLGGNQPQH

J gene: TRBJ2-1
V gene: TRBV27
CDR3 protein: ASSLSGSSYNEQF

J gene: TRBJ1-2
V gene: TRBV7-9
CDR3 protein: ASSLGTTGRNGYT

J gene: TRBJ2-7
V gene: TRBV13
CDR3 protein: ASTYGLAGVGEQY

J gene: TRBJ2-7
V gene: TRBV30
CDR3 protein: AWSRGSSYEQY

J gene: TRBJ1-4
V gene: TRBV6-1
CDR3 protein: ASSDYSATNEKLF

J gene: TRBJ1-1
V gene: TRBV9
CDR3 protein: ASSPSSTEAF

J gene: TRBJ2-1
V gene: TRBV30
CDR3 protein: AWLADGTEQF

J gene: TRBJ2-2
V gene: TRBV4-1
CDR3 protein: ASSQTTGELF

J gene: TRBJ2-2
V gene: TRBV29-1
CDR3 protein: SVSGSTGELF

J gene: TRBJ1-5
V gene: TRBV12-1
CDR3 protein: ASSFELTGAISNQPQH

J gene: TRBJ2-2
V gene: TRBV20-1
CDR3 protein: SDWRTGELF

J gene: TRBJ2-7
V gene: TRBV5-6
CDR3 protein: ASSLGQGDHEQY

J gene: TRBJ1-5
V gene: TRBV28
CDR3 protein: ASSLGLQPQH

J gene: TRBJ2-4
V gene: TRBV7-9
CDR3 protein: ASSFQGAGNIQY

J gene: TRBJ1-2
V gene: TRBV6-5
CDR3 protein: ASSYFPSGGEGYT

J gene: TRBJ2-5
V gene: TRBV6-5
CDR3 protein: ASSPPLAFQETQY

J gene: TRBJ2-3
V gene: TRBV5-6
CDR3 protein: ASSLGRSTDTQY

J gene: TRBJ1-2
V gene: TRBV19
CDR3 protein: ASTWGAGYGYT

J gene: TRBJ2-7
V gene: TRBV28
CDR3 protein: ASSSPGMLSSYEQY

J gene: TRBJ2-6
V gene: TRBV19
CDR3 protein: ASTSSGANVLT

J gene: TRBJ1-2
V gene: TRBV7-6
CDR3 protein: ASSPAGTGGIGYT